Listed below are T cell receptor beta chains from one sample, sequenced in a study of blood T cell repertoires in COVID-19. Using immunoSEQ multiplex PCR, the repertoire was profiled, and TCRdb retains in-frame clones only, with some absent. This sample carries about 87,000 clones, approximately 86% of them seen once, and the ten largest clones take around 5.3%. Material: peripheral blood. These receptors came from a man aged 35-49 years with acute or convalescent COVID-19. Each CDR3 is given with its conserved first and last residue. D genes are given only for firm matches. Size tells how often a clone was seen (once, few, many) or the class of an expanded clone, and some rows leave it out.

>TRBJ2-1|10|NA|NA|TRBV21-1
CASSAGEQFF
TGTGCCAGCAGCGCGGGGGAGCAGTTCTTC
>TRBJ2-7|14|NA|NA|TRBV5-4
CASSLQRNAYEQYF
TGTGCCAGCAGCTTGCAGCGGAATGCCTACGAGCAGTACTTC
>TRBJ1-6|14|NA|NA|TRBV9
CASSVQAANSPLHF
TGTGCCAGCAGCGTACAGGCCGCGAATTCACCCCTCCACTTT
>TRBJ2-1|15|TRBD2|NA|TRBV6-2/TRBV6-3
CASSPSGRFYNEQFF
TGTGCCAGCAGTCCAAGCGGGAGATTCTACAATGAGCAGTTCTTC
>TRBJ1-2|15|NA|NA|TRBV6-1
CASSEAWTNTYGYTF
TGTGCCAGCAGTGAAGCGTGGACAAACACCTATGGCTACACCTTC
>TRBJ1-1|13|NA|NA|TRBV19
CASSRTANTEAFF
TGTGCCAGTAGTAGGACTGCGAACACTGAAGCTTTCTTT
>TRBJ2-1|17|NA|NA|TRBV5-8
CASSLGGRGTSYNEQFF
TGTGCCAGCAGCTTGGGCGGCCGGGGGACCTCCTACAATGAGCAGTTCTTC
>TRBJ1-1|17|TRBD1|NA|TRBV4-3
CASSQDGTGAGRTEAFF
TGCGCCAGCAGCCAAGATGGCACAGGGGCGGGTAGGACTGAAGCTTTCTTT
>TRBJ2-5|16|NA|NA|TRBV14
CASSQLIVQGGETQYF
TGTGCCAGCAGCCAACTTATCGTGCAGGGTGGAGAGACCCAGTACTTC
>TRBJ1-5|15|TRBD1|NA|TRBV5-8
CASSMGQSVDQPQHF
TGTGCCAGCAGCATGGGACAGTCGGTCGATCAGCCCCAGCATTTT
>TRBJ1-2|13|NA|once|TRBV6-2/TRBV6-3
CASSPGRDYGYTF
TGTGCCAGCAGTCCCGGGAGGGACTATGGCTACACCTTC
>TRBJ1-2|13|NA|NA|TRBV19
CASSIGQDYGYTF
TGTGCCAGTAGTATCGGCCAGGACTATGGCTACACCTTC
>TRBJ2-5|13|NA|NA|TRBV30
CALRSTGQETQYF
TGTGCCCTGAGGTCTACAGGCCAAGAGACCCAGTACTTC
>TRBJ1-2|13|NA|once|TRBV3-1/TRBV3-2
CASSRGTDYGYTF
TGTGCCAGCAGCCGAGGGACTGACTATGGCTACACCTTC
>TRBJ2-7|14|TRBD2|NA|TRBV23-1
CASSQSGGEEEQYF
TGCGCCAGCAGTCAATCGGGAGGGGAGGAAGAGCAGTACTTC
>TRBJ2-1|15|NA|NA|TRBV18
CASSPYSYGDGEQFF
TGTGCCAGCTCACCATACAGTTACGGGGATGGGGAGCAGTTCTTC
>TRBJ2-3|16|TRBD2|NA|TRBV10-2
CASSEDPGLAIDTQYF
TGCGCCAGCAGTGAAGACCCGGGACTAGCGATAGATACGCAGTATTTT
>TRBJ1-1|16|TRBD1|NA|TRBV19
CASSKTPDRGNTEAFF
TGTGCCAGTAGTAAGACCCCGGACAGGGGGAACACTGAAGCTTTCTTT
>TRBJ2-6|15|TRBD1|NA|TRBV7-9
CASSWTGSGANVLTF
TGTGCCAGCAGCTGGACAGGGAGTGGGGCCAACGTCCTGACTTTC
>TRBJ2-5|16|TRBD1|NA|TRBV18
CASSLARGRGEETQYF
TGTGCCAGCTCACTTGCCAGGGGGCGCGGGGAAGAGACCCAGTACTTC
>TRBJ2-3|18|NA|NA|TRBV21-1
CASSKRPALTGDPDTQYF
TGTGCCAGCAGCAAACGTCCTGCCTTAACAGGGGACCCAGATACGCAGTATTTT
>TRBJ2-1|13|NA|NA|TRBV29-1
CSVSTFQVEEQFF
TGCAGCGTTTCAACCTTCCAGGTCGAGGAGCAGTTCTTC
>TRBJ2-5|13|NA|many|TRBV27
CASSLSPAETQYF
TGTGCCAGCAGTTTATCGCCCGCGGAGACCCAGTACTTC
>TRBJ2-2|17|TRBD2|few|TRBV30
CAWSVSTSAPNTGELFF
TGTGCCTGGAGTGTATCCACTAGCGCCCCGAACACCGGGGAGCTGTTTTTT
>TRBJ2-5|15|TRBD2|NA|TRBV30
CAWSRAGGPQETQYF
TGTGCCTGGAGCAGGGCGGGGGGGCCTCAAGAGACCCAGTACTTC
>TRBJ1-1|13|NA|NA|TRBV19
CASSFLQGSEAFF
TGTGCCAGTAGTTTTCTACAGGGTTCTGAAGCTTTCTTT
>TRBJ1-3|13|NA|NA|TRBV30
CAWSVGLGNTIYF
TGTGCCTGGAGTGTGGGCCTTGGAAACACCATATATTTT
>TRBJ1-4|15|NA|NA|TRBV14
CASSQEGAENEKLFF
TGTGCCAGCAGCCAAGAAGGGGCGGAGAATGAAAAACTGTTTTTT
>TRBJ2-1|18|TRBD2|once|TRBV23-1
CASSQSPGKRGIYNEQFF
TGCGCCAGCAGTCAATCGCCGGGAAAGCGGGGTATCTACAATGAGCAGTTCTTC
>TRBJ1-1|15|TRBD1|once|TRBV5-1
CASSGGGTANTEAFF
TGCGCCAGCAGCGGTGGAGGGACAGCGAACACTGAAGCTTTCTTT
>TRBJ2-1|17|TRBD1|NA|TRBV5-6
CASSLIAGTGNFGEQFF
TGTGCCAGCAGCTTAATAGCCGGGACAGGGAATTTTGGTGAGCAGTTCTTC
>TRBJ1-1|16|NA|NA|TRBV11-2
CASSLARGSRRGEAFF
TGTGCCAGCAGCTTAGCGAGGGGGTCCCGAAGAGGTGAAGCTTTCTTT
>TRBJ2-1|11|NA|NA|TRBV10-3
CAISEDSEQFF
TGTGCCATCAGTGAGGACTCTGAGCAGTTCTTC
>TRBJ2-2|17|TRBD2|once|TRBV9
CASSAGTSGRYTGELFF
TGTGCCAGCAGCGCGGGGACTAGCGGGAGATACACCGGGGAGCTGTTTTTT
>TRBJ1-1|14|NA|few|TRBV4-1
CASSQDQGLAEAFF
TGCGCCAGCAGCCAAGACCAGGGGTTGGCTGAAGCTTTCTTT
>TRBJ2-3|15|TRBD2|NA|TRBV10-2
CASTLAGGPGDTQYF
TGCGCCAGCACTCTAGCGGGAGGGCCTGGGGATACGCAGTATTTT
>TRBJ2-2|15|TRBD2|NA|TRBV18
CASSTTSGRAGELFF
TGTGCCAGCTCAACGACTAGCGGGAGGGCCGGGGAGCTGTTTTTT
>TRBJ2-5|15|TRBD2|NA|TRBV9
CASSVGRREGETQYF
TGTGCCAGCAGCGTAGGGCGGCGGGAGGGTGAGACCCAGTACTTC
>TRBJ1-6|15|NA|NA|TRBV7-2
CASSRPGSYNSPLHF
TGTGCCAGCAGCCGTCCGGGTTCCTATAATTCACCCCTCCACTTT
>TRBJ2-1|15|NA|NA|TRBV9
CARQEYPSSYNEQFF
TGTGCCAGACAAGAATACCCCAGCTCCTACAATGAGCAGTTCTTC
>TRBJ2-1|21|TRBD2|once|TRBV9
CASSVVSGFTSGGPLSDEQFF
TGTGCCAGCAGCGTAGTTAGTGGCTTTACTAGCGGGGGACCCCTTTCGGATGAGCAGTTCTTC
>TRBJ1-6|13|NA|NA|TRBV12-3/TRBV12-4
CASHLRPGSPLHF
TGTGCCAGCCATCTGCGCCCCGGTTCACCCCTCCACTTT
>TRBJ2-7|14|TRBD1|NA|TRBV5-5
CASRGQGIVYEQYF
TGTGCCAGCAGAGGACAGGGGATAGTCTACGAGCAGTACTTC
>TRBJ2-3|16|TRBD2|NA|TRBV7-2
CASSLVAGGMADTQYF
TGTGCCAGCAGCTTAGTGGCGGGGGGGATGGCAGATACGCAGTATTTT
>TRBJ1-5|15|NA|NA|TRBV6-5
CASRREYSSNQPQHF
TGTGCCAGCAGACGCGAGTACAGCTCCAATCAGCCCCAGCATTTT
>TRBJ1-1|16|TRBD1|NA|TRBV5-1
CASSPTGTGMNTEAFF
TGCGCCAGCAGCCCAACCGGGACAGGGATGAACACTGAAGCTTTCTTT
>TRBJ2-3|14|TRBD1|NA|TRBV27
CASSRTGGVDTQYF
TGTGCCAGCAGCAGGACAGGGGGCGTTGATACGCAGTATTTT
>TRBJ1-1|14|NA|NA|TRBV15
CATSRDQGRTEAFF
TGTGCCACCAGCAGAGATCAGGGTCGCACTGAAGCTTTCTTT
>TRBJ1-1|16|NA|NA|TRBV4-2
CASSQGARRLNTEAFF
TGTGCCAGCAGCCAAGGGGCCAGACGATTGAACACTGAAGCTTTCTTT
>TRBJ2-5|15|NA|NA|TRBV5-1
CASSLGLALGETQYF
TGCGCCAGCAGCTTGGGCCTAGCCCTGGGAGAGACCCAGTACTTC
>TRBJ2-3|15|TRBD2|NA|TRBV7-7
CASSASSGGSDTQYF
TGTGCTAGCAGCGCTTCTAGCGGGGGATCAGATACGCAGTATTTT